The count of the clone carrying this T cell receptor beta chain is one. Seattle cases were enrolled at active infection and followed longitudinally. This specimen belongs to a study of blood T cell repertoires in COVID-19. Overall study context: The samples span acute and convalescent COVID-19 from the United States, Italy and Spain.

Original methodology: Amplification of reference gene primers provided the estimated nucleated cell counts. Only in-frame clones appear in the TCRdb table, and some are missing; sequencing was by immunoSEQ multiplex PCR. D and trimming come from the DNA, and the V and J calls and clone size come from that table. Of about 210,000 clones in the sample, 84% were seen once. This sequence originates from a woman of 80 years or more with COVID-19, enrolled during active disease. The sequencing input was peripheral blood.

The CDR3 sequence: CASMDRGPYNEQFF. In DNA form, the CDR3 reads TGTGCCAGTATGGACAGGGGACCCTACAATGAGCAGTTCTTC. The rearrangement joins TRBV19 to TRBJ2-1, with 9 bases aligning to TRBD1. This CDR3 is 14 amino acids long. CDR1 LNHDA and CDR2 SQIVND come from the germline V gene (reference sequence). The V gene end was trimmed by 7 bases and the J gene end by 2 bases; junction bases not matched to a gene: 3.